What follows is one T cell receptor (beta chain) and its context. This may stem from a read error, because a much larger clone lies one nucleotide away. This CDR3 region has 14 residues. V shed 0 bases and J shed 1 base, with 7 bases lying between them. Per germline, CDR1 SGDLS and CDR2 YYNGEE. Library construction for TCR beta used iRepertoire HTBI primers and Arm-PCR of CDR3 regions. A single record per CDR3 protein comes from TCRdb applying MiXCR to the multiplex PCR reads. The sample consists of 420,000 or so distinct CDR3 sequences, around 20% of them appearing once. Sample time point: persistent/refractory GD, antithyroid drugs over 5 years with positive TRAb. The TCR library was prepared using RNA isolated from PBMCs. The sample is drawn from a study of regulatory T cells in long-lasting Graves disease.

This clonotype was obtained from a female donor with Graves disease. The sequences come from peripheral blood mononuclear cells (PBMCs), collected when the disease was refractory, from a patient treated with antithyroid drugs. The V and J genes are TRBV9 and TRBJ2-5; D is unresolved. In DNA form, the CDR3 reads TGTGCCAGCAGCGTAGGAGGCGGCCAAGAGACCCAGTACTTC. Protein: CASSVGGGQETQYF.